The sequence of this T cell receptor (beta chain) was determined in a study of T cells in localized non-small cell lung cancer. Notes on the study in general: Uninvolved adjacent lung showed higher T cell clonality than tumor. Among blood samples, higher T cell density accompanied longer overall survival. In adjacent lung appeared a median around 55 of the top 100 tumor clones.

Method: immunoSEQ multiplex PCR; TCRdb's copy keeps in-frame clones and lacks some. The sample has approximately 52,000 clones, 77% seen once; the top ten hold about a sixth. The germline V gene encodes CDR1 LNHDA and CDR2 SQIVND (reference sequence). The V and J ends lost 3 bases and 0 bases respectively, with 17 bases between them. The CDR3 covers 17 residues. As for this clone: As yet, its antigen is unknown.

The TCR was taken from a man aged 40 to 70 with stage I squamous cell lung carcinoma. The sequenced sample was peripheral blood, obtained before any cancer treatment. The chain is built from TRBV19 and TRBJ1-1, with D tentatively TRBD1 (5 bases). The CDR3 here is CASSMEGKLSMNTEAFF. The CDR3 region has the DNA TGTGCCAGTAGTATGGAGGGGAAGCTCTCCATGAACACTGAAGCTTTCTTT.